Only one count was recorded for the clone carrying this T cell receptor beta chain. Its cognate antigen is unknown. CDR1 and CDR2 from the germline V gene are SGHAT and FQNNGV. The CDR3 runs to 16 residues. Between the trimmed V and J ends, which lost 5 bases and 0 bases, there was a span of 14 bases. These data belong to a study of cytomegalovirus exposure and HLA in healthy donors. Study-level information: Researchers previously reported finding fewer than 120 million unique TCR beta sequences from approximately 200 million T cells. There were about 85 million unique TCRs (from HLA-typed donors) in an early data release.

Points from the study as a whole: Association of a missense DCLRE1C variant with TCR beta V- and J-gene trimming was reported in a later analysis. TCR beta sequences reportedly predicted most subjects' HLA-A and HLA-B alleles accurately.

It was with 60 Vbeta and 13 Jbeta primers that the PCR ran. Assay: immunoSEQ multiplex PCR; the TCRdb copy retains only in-frame clones and omits some. Of 150,000 to 200,000 clones listed, roughly 78% were seen once; the top ten hold less than 15%. The chain couples TRBV11-2 to TRBJ2-1, with a possible D match to TRBD2 (5 bases). Source material: PBMCs. This TCR came from a woman in her forties or fifties in good health and CMV-seropositive. The CDR3 loop is CASSPLSGSSYNEQFF. CDR3 nucleotide sequence: TGTGCCAGCAGCCCCCTGTCGGGGAGCTCCTACAATGAGCAGTTCTTC.